This is a list of T cell receptor beta chains from one sample in a study of T cell changes during pregnancy in multiple sclerosis. Sequenced by immunoSEQ multiplex PCR; TCRdb stores in-frame clones only, minus some. This table has about 24,000 clones, around 87% appearing once. The material was CD4+ T cells from peripheral blood mononuclear cells, obtained in the second trimester of pregnancy. All receptors derive from a female donor in good health, enrolled as a control in a pregnancy study. CDR3s include the opening cysteine and the closing phenylalanine or tryptophan. The D gene is left open where the match is weak. Some rows mark clone size as missing; the rest say once, few, many or name a class of expanded clone.

>-|16|TRBJ2-2|TRBV12-5|TRBD2
TGTGCTAGTGGTTTGGCTAGCGGGGTCTACACCGGGGAGCTGTTTTTT
CASGLASGVYTGELFF
>few|14|TRBJ1-2|TRBV14|TRBD1
TGTGCCAGCAGCCGGACAGGCGGCAACTATGGCTACACCTTC
CASSRTGGNYGYTF
>few|13|TRBJ2-5|TRBV7-3|-
TGTGCCAGCAGCCCAGCCGGGAAAGAGACCCAGTACTTC
CASSPAGKETQYF
>-|14|TRBJ1-1|TRBV5-1|-
TGCGCCAGCAGCTTGGCCGGAGGGGACACTGAAGCTTTCTTT
CASSLAGGDTEAFF
>once|19|TRBJ2-3|TRBV7-9|-
TGTGCCAGCAGCTCTCCATCTAGCGCCCGTACCACTAGCACAGATACGCAGTATTTT
CASSSPSSARTTSTDTQYF
>few|16|TRBJ1-3|TRBV6-1|-
TGTGCCAGCAGTGAAGGGACGCCCGGGGGTGGAAACACCATATATTTT
CASSEGTPGGGNTIYF
>-|19|TRBJ2-2|TRBV4-1|TRBD2
TGCGCCAGCAGCCAAGATCCCCTTTCTAGCGGGAGGGCCCACGGGGAGCTGTTTTTT
CASSQDPLSSGRAHGELFF
>few|17|TRBJ1-1|TRBV18|TRBD1
TGTGCCAGCTCACGGGCAGGGGGATTCGGCATGAACACTGAAGCTTTCTTT
CASSRAGGFGMNTEAFF
>-|14|TRBJ1-2|TRBV5-1|TRBD1
TGCGCCAGCAGCCCCCGGACAGGGGGCAAGGGCTACACCTTC
CASSPRTGGKGYTF
>-|13|TRBJ2-3|TRBV7-3|-
TGTGCCAGCAGCTTTGATCGGGGTAATACGCAGTATTTT
CASSFDRGNTQYF
>-|16|TRBJ1-2|TRBV18|TRBD1
TGTGCCAGCTCACCGGGGACAGCCCGGACTAACTATGGCTACACCTTC
CASSPGTARTNYGYTF
>once|19|TRBJ2-3|TRBV7-2|-
TGTGCCAGCAGCTTACGAGGAGGCTATCGGGGGGCCCACACCGATACGCAGTATTTT
CASSLRGGYRGAHTDTQYF
>-|15|TRBJ2-5|TRBV5-6|TRBD2
TGTGCCAGCAGCATTGGACTAGCGGGAGGAGAGACCCAGTACTTC
CASSIGLAGGETQYF
>-|16|TRBJ2-7|TRBV28|-
TGTGCCAGCGATTCCCCCGGGACTCGACTCTCCTACGAGCAGTACTTC
CASDSPGTRLSYEQYF
>-|15|TRBJ1-2|TRBV6-6|-
TGTGCCAGCAGTAACGCCTGGGCAGTTAACTATGGCTACACCTTC
CASSNAWAVNYGYTF
>few|13|TRBJ1-2|TRBV6-1|TRBD1
TGTGCCAGCAGTGAATCCCCGGGACAGGGCTACACCTTC
CASSESPGQGYTF
>-|16|TRBJ2-3|TRBV10-3|-
TGTGCCATCAGTGATGGGGCTAGGAAAAACACAGATACGCAGTATTTT
CAISDGARKNTDTQYF
>medium-sized|15|TRBJ1-3|TRBV30|TRBD1
TGTGCCTGGAGTCCTGGACAGGGAAATGGAAACACCATATATTTT
CAWSPGQGNGNTIYF
>-|15|TRBJ2-1|TRBV7-3|TRBD2
TGTGCCAGCAGCCCTCCGGGACTAGCGGGGAATGAGCAGTTCTTC
CASSPPGLAGNEQFF
>-|16|TRBJ2-2|TRBV7-3|-
TGTGCCAGCAGCTTAGCACCGGGACACAACACCGGGGAGCTGTTTTTT
CASSLAPGHNTGELFF
>-|12|TRBJ1-5|TRBV28|-
TGTGCCAGCTCTACTCCCCCGAAGCCCCAGCATTTT
CASSTPPKPQHF
>-|14|TRBJ2-1|TRBV4-2|-
TGTGCCAGCAGCCAAGTTATCGTCGGGAATGAGCAGTTCTTC
CASSQVIVGNEQFF
>-|14|TRBJ1-3|TRBV11-1|-
TGTGCCAGCAGCGCCGGGTCTGTTGGAAACACCATATATTTT
CASSAGSVGNTIYF
>-|15|TRBJ2-7|TRBV11-3|-
TGTGCCAGCAGCTTAGGTTTTGGCAGATCCTACGAGCAGTACTTC
CASSLGFGRSYEQYF
>-|16|TRBJ1-4|TRBV27|-
TGTGCCAGCAGTTTCGTGAGGGTTAGGGCTAATGAAAAACTGTTTTTT
CASSFVRVRANEKLFF
>-|18|TRBJ2-6|TRBV5-1|TRBD1
TGCGCCAGCAGCTTGGGGGGGACAGGGAAGTCTGGGGCCAACGTCCTGACTTTC
CASSLGGTGKSGANVLTF
>-|14|TRBJ2-5|TRBV12-5|-
TGTGCTAGTGGTGCAAACAGTGCCCAAGAGACCCAGTACTTC
CASGANSAQETQYF
>-|20|TRBJ1-6|TRBV28|-
TGTGCCAGCAGTTTAGCCCCTTTGGGGGGTCGGCTTTCCTATAATTCACCCCTCCACTTT
CASSLAPLGGRLSYNSPLHF
>-|15|TRBJ2-5|TRBV6-6|-
TGTGCCAGCTTAAAAACGGGCAGGGTACAGGAGACCCAGTACTTC
CASLKTGRVQETQYF
>-|17|TRBJ2-4|TRBV25-1|TRBD2
TGTGCCAGCAGCCCTGACTCACTAGCGGGGGGGGGAAACATTCAGTACTTC
CASSPDSLAGGGNIQYF
>-|16|TRBJ1-1|TRBV11-3|TRBD1
TGTGCCAGCAGCGGTACCGGGACAGGGCCGAACACTGAAGCTTTCTTT
CASSGTGTGPNTEAFF
>-|11|TRBJ2-7|TRBV4-1|TRBD2
TGCGCCAGCGAATGGGAGGGCGAGCAGTACTTC
CASEWEGEQYF
>-|13|TRBJ1-6|TRBV11-3|-
TGTGCCAGCAGCAAGGCGGCGGGTTCACCCCTCCACTTT
CASSKAAGSPLHF